This TCR beta chain was documented in a study of blood T cell repertoires in COVID-19. Overall study context: From the United States, Italy and Spain came samples of acute and convalescent COVID-19. PBMCs, B-cell-depleted T cells, or T cells were the source of the cDNA or gDNA that made up the material.

CDR3 length: 13 residues. V gave up 6 bases and J gave up 4 bases, with 12 bases separating them. Germline V gene data show CDR1 as MNHEY and CDR2 as SVGEGT. How the authors handled the data: Amplification of reference gene primers was used by the study to estimate nucleated cell counts. Generated by immunoSEQ multiplex PCR, the TCRdb table keeps only in-frame clones and is missing some. V and J calls and clone size come straight from that table; D and trimming were deduced from the DNA. The sample has about 160,000 clones; approximately 84% are singletons. The sequence came from a woman aged 80 or over with acute or convalescent COVID-19. Sequencing was carried out using peripheral blood. This chain joins TRBV6-2 or TRBV6-3 and TRBJ1-1, with D unresolved. For the CDR3, the DNA is TGTGCCAGCAGCCTTGTTAGAGGCACTGAAGCTTTCTTT. Its protein is CASSLVRGTEAFF.